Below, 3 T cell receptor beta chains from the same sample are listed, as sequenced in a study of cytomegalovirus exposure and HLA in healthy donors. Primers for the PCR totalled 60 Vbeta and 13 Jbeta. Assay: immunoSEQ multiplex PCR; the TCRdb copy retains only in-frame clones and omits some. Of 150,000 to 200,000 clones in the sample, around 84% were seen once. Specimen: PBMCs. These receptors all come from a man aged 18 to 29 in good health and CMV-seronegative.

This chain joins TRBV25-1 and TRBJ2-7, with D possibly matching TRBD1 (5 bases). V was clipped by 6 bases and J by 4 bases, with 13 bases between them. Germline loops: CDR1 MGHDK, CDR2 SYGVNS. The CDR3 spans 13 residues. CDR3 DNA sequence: TGTGCCAGCAGCAGGGAAGGAGATTACGAGCAGTACTTC. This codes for CASSREGDYEQYF.

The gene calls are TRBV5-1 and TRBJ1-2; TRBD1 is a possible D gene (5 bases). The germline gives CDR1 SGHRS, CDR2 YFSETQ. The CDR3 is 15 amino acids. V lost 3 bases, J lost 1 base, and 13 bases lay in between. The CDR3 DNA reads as TGCGCCAGCAGCTCCGGGGGACCGATTAACTATGGCTACACCTTC. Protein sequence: CASSSGGPINYGYTF.

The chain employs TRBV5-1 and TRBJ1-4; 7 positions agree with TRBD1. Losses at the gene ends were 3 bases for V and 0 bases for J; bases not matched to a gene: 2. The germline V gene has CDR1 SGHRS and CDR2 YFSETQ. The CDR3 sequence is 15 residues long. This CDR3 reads CASSSGQTTNEKLFF. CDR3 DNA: TGCGCCAGCAGCTCGGGACAGACAACTAATGAAAAACTGTTTTTT.